This TCR beta chain is drawn from a study of T cells and copy number aberrations in small-cell lung cancer. The CDR3 extends over 15 amino acids. V dropped 6 bases and J dropped 5; count of bases not matched to a gene: 8. Germline CDR1 is LNHDA and CDR2 is SQIVND (reference sequence). Collected at least 2 cm from the tumor margin, the adjacent lung showed no malignant cells. The data were produced by immunoSEQ multiplex PCR, yet TCRdb's version contains in-frame clones alone and is incomplete. The sample contains about 6,600 clones, approximately 76% of which appear only once. Material: normal tissue next to the tumor. This receptor was taken from a woman between 65 and 79 years old with small cell lung cancer. Some clones in this sample may be carry-over from other donors' samples. The V call is TRBV19, the J call TRBJ2-3; 10 bases are a match to TRBD2. The CDR3 here is CASSLGLAEIDTQYF. In DNA, the CDR3 is TGTGCCAGTAGCCTCGGACTAGCGGAGATAGATACGCAGTATTTT.